This TCR beta chain was sequenced for a study of early T cells in non-severe SARS-CoV-2 infection. At the level of the study: With bulk RNA from unsorted whole blood as input, sequencing yielded unpaired chains.

TCRdb passed the 5' RACE reads through MiXCR, listing each CDR3 protein once. The table shows 64,000 or so distinct CDR3 sequences, with around 12% occurring only once. This clonotype showed up just a few times. This receptor was obtained from an adult who was a healthcare worker with PCR-confirmed SARS-CoV-2 infection or an uninfected control (not recorded which). Sequencing used whole blood.

The CDR3 here is CASSLVQTSTDTQYF. CDR3 DNA sequence: TGTGCCAGCAGCTTGGTACAGACTTCCACAGATACGCAGTATTTT. The chain has TRBV5-6 and TRBJ2-3, with D unresolved. Looked up from germline, CDR1 is SGHDT and CDR2 is YYEEEE. The CDR3 has 15 amino acids. V shed 0 bases and J shed 2 bases, with 10 bases lying between them.